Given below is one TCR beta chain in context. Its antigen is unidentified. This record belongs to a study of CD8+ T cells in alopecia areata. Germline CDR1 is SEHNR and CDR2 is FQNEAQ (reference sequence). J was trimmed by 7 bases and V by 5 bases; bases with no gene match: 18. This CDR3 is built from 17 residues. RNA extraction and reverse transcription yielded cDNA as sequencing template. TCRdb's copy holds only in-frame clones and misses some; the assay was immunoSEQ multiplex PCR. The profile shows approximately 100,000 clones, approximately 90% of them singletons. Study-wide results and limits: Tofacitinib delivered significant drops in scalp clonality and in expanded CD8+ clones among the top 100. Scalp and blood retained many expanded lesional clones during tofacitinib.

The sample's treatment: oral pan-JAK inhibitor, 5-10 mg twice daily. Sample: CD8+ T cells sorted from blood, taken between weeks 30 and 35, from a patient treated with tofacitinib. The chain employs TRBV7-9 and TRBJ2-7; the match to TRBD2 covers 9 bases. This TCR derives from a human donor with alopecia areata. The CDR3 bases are TGTGCCAGCAGCCCCAGTCCCGGGACTAGCTTCTCGAGGGAGCAGTACTTC. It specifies CASSPSPGTSFSREQYF.